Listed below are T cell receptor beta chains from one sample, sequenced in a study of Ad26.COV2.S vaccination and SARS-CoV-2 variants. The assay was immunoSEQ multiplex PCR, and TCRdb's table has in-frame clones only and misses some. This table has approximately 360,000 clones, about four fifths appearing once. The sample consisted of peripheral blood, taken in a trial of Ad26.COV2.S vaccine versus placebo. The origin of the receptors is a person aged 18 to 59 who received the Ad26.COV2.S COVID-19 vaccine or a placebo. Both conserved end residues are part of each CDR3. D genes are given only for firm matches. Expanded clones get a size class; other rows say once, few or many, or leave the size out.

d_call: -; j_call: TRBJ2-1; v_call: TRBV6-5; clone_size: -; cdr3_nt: TGTGCCAGCAGTTACGGTCGGTTCAATGAGCAGTTCTTC; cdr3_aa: CASSYGRFNEQFF
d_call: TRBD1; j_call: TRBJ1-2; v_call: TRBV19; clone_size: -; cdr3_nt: TGTGCCAGTAGAGCTCCGGGACAGGGGGCGTCTGGCTACACCTTC; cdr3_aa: CASRAPGQGASGYTF
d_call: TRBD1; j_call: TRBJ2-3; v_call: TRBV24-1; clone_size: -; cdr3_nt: TGTGCCACCAGTGATCCCCCGGGACAGACAGATACGCAGTATTTT; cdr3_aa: CATSDPPGQTDTQYF
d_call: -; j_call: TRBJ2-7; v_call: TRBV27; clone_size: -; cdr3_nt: TGTGCCAGCAGTTTATACGGGGCCCCCTACGAGCAGTACTTC; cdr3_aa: CASSLYGAPYEQYF
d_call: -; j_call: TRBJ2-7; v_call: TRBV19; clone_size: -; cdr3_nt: TGTGCCAGTAGTCCTCGGACCGGCTACGAGCAGTACTTC; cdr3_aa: CASSPRTGYEQYF
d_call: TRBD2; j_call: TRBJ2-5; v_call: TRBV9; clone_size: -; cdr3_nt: TGTGCCAGCAGCGCCGGGGGGAATCGGGAGACCCAGTACTTC; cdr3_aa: CASSAGGNRETQYF
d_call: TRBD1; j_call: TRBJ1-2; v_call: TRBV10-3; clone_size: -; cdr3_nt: TGTGCCATCAGGGGGACAGGGGCCAACTATGGCTACACCTTC; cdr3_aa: CAIRGTGANYGYTF
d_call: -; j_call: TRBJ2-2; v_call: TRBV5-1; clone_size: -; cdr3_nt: TGCGCCAGCAGCCCGCCCCGACCCACCGGGGAGCTGTTTTTT; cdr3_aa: CASSPPRPTGELFF
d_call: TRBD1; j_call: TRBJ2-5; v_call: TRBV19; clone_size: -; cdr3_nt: TGTGCCAGTAGTATAAGGACAGGGTTGGAGACCCAGTACTTC; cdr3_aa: CASSIRTGLETQYF
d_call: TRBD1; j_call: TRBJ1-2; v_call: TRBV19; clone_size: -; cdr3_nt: TGTGCCAGTAGGGGATCAGGGGGTCTTAACTATGGCTACACCTTC; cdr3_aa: CASRGSGGLNYGYTF
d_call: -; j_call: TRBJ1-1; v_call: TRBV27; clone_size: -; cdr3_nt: TGTGCCAGCAGTAACTTAGGGGGAAATAGTGAAGCTTTCTTT; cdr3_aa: CASSNLGGNSEAFF
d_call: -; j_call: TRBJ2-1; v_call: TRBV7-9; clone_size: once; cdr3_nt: TGTGCCAGCAGCTTAGGGGAGCAGTTCTTC; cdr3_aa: CASSLGEQFF
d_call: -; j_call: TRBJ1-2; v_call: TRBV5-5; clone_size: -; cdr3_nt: TGTGCCAGCAGCTCCTTAACTTTTTCCGGACAAAGGGATGGCTACACCTTC; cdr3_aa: CASSSLTFSGQRDGYTF
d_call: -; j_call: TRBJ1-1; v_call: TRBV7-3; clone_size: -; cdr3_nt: TGTGCCAGCAGTCCACAGACGAACACTGAAGCTTTCTTT; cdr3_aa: CASSPQTNTEAFF
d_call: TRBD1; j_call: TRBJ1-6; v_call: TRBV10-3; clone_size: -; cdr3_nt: TGTGCCATCAGCGAACCGGGACAGCACGCCCCCCAGGGATCACCCCTCCACTTT; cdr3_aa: CAISEPGQHAPQGSPLHF